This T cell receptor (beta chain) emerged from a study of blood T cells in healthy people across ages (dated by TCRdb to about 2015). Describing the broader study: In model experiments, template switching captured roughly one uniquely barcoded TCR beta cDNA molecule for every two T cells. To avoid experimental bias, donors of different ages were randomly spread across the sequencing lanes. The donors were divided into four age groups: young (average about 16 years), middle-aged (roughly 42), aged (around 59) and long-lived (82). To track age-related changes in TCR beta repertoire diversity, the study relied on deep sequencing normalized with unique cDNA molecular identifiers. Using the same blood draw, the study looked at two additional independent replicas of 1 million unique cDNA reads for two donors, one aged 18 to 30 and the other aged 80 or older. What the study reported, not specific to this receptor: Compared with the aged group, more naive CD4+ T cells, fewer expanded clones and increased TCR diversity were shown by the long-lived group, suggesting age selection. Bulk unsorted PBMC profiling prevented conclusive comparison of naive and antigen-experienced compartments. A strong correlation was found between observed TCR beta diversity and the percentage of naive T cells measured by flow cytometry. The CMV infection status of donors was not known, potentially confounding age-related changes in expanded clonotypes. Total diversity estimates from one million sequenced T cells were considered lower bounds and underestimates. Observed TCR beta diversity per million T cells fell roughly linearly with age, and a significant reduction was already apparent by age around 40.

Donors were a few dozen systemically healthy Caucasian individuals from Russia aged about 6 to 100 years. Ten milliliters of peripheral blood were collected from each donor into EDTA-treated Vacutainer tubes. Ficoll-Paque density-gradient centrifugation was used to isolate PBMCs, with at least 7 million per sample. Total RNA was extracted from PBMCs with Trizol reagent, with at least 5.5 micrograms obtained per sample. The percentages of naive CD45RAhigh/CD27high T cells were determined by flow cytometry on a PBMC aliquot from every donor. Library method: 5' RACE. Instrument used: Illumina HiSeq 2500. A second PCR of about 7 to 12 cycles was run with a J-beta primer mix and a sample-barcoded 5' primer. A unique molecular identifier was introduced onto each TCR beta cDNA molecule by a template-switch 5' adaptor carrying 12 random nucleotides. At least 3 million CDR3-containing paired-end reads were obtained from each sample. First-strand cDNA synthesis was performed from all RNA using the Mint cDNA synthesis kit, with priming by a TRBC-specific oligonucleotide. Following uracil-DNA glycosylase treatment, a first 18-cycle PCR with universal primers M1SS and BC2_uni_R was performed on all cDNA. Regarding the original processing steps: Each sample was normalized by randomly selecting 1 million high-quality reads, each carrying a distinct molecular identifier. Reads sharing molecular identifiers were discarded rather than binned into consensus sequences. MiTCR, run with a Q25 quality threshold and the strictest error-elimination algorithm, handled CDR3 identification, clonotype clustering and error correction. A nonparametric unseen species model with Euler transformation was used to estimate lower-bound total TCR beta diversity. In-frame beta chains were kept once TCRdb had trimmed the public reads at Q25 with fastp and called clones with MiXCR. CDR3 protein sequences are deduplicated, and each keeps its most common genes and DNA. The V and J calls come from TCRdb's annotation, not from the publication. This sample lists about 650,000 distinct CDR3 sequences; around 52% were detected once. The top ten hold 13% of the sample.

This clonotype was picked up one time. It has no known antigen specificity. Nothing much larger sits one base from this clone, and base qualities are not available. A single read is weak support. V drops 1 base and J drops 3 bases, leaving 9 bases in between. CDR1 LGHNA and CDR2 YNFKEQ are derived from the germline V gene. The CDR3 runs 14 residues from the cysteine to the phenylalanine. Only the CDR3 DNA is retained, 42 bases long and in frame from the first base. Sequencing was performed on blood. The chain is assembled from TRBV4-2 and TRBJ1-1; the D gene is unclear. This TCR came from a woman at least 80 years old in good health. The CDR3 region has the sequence CASSQGIRDTEAFF. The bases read TGTGCCAGCAGCCAAGGGATTAGGGACACTGAAGCTTTCTTT.